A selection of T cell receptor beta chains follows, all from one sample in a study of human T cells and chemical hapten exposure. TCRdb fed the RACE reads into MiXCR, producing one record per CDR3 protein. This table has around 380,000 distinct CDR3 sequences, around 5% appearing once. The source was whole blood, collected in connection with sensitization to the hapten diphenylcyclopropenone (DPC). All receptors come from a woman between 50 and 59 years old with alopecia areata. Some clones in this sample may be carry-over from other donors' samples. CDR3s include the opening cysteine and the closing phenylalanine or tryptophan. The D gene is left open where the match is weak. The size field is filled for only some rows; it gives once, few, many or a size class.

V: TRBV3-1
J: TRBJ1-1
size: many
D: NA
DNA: TGTGCCAGCAGCCTTTCCACAGGTTGGGGGAACACTGAAGCTTTCTTT
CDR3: CASSLSTGWGNTEAFF

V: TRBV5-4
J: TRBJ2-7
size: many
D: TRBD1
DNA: TGTGCCAGCAGCTCTCGGACAGGGTTGGACGAGCAGTACTTC
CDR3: CASSSRTGLDEQYF

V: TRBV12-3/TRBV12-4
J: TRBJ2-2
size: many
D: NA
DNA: TGTGCCAGCAGTTTTGTTGACACCGGGGAGCTGTTTTTT
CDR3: CASSFVDTGELFF

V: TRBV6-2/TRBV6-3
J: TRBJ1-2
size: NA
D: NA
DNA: TGTGCCAGCAGTTACTCGAGACTCCGGCATGGCTACACCTTC
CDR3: CASSYSRLRHGYTF

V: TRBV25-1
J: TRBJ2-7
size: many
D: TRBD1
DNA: TGTGCCAGCGAGAGGACAGGGAACCTCTACGAGCAGTACTTC
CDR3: CASERTGNLYEQYF

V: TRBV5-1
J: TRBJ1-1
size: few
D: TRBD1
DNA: TGCGCCAGCAGCGGGGACAGTGAAGCTTTCTTT
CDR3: CASSGDSEAFF

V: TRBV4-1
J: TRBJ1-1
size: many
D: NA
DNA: TGCGCCAGCAGCCAAGATCCTGACAGGGAAGCTTTCTTT
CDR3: CASSQDPDREAFF

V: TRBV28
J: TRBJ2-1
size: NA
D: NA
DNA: TGTGCCAGCAGTTCCCTCCTTTTTTCTTATGAGCAGTTCTTC
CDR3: CASSSLLFSYEQFF

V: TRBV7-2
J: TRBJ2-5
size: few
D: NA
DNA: TGTGCCAGCAGCCTTGGGAGCCTAGAGACCCAGTACTTC
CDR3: CASSLGSLETQYF

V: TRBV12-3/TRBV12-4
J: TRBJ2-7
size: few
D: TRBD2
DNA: TGTGCCAGCAGTTTAGCCGGCGGGAGGAGCTCCTACGAGCAGTACTTC
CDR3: CASSLAGGRSSYEQYF

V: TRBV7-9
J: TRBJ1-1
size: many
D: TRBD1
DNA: TGTGCCAGCAGCCGCCTACAGGGGGCTGTTCCTGCCGAAGCTTTCTTT
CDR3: CASSRLQGAVPAEAFF

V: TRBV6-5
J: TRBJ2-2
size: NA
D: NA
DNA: TGTGCCAGTGGAAGAGCGGGCGGGAAGAACACCGGGGAGCTGTTTTTT
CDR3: CASGRAGGKNTGELFF

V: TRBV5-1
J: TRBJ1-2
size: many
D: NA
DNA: TGCGCCAGCAGCTTGGAGGGACATGGCAGCAATGGCTACACCTTC
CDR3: CASSLEGHGSNGYTF

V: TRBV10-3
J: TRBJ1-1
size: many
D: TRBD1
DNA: TGTGCCATCAGTGCCCACGACAGGGCGAACACTGAAGCTTTCTTT
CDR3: CAISAHDRANTEAFF

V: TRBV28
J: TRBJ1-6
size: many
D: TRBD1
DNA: TGTGCCAGCACTTACAGGGGGCTTCTTTCACCCCTCCACTTT
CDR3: CASTYRGLLSPLHF

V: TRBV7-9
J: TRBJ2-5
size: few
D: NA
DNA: TGTGCCAGCAGGTCCAACCAGGGGCTCAAAGAGACCCAGTACTTC
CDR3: CASRSNQGLKETQYF

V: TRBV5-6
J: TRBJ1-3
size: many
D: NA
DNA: TGTGCCAGCAGCTTGATCCGGGACTCTGGAAACACCATATATTTT
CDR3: CASSLIRDSGNTIYF

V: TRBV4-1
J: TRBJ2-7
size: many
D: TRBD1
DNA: TGCGCCAGCAGCCAGGCCGGGACAGGCTCCTACGAGCAGTACTTC
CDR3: CASSQAGTGSYEQYF

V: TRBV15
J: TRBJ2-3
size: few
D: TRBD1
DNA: TGTGCCACCAGCCAGCCTAAGAGGACAGGCCGCACAGATACGCAGTATTTT
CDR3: CATSQPKRTGRTDTQYF

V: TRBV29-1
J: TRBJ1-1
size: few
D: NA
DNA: TGCAGCGTTGATAGCAAAGGGGGTAGAGCTGAAGCTTTCTTT
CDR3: CSVDSKGGRAEAFF

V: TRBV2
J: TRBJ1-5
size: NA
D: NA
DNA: TGTGCCAGCCGGCGGGGAGGAAATCAGCCCCAGCATTTT
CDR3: CASRRGGNQPQHF

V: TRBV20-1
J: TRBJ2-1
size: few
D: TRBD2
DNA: TGCAGTGCTCATAGCGGGGGCCATGAGCAGTTCTTC
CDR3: CSAHSGGHEQFF

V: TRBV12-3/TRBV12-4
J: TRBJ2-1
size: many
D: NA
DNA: TGTGCCAGCAGTCCTCCGACGGGGCTGGATGAGCAGTTCTTC
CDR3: CASSPPTGLDEQFF

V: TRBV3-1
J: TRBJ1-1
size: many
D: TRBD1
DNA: TGTGCCAGCAGCCCCTTGGACAGGCCGAACACTGAAGCTTTCTTT
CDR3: CASSPLDRPNTEAFF

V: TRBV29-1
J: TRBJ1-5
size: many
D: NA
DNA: TGCAGCGCCGGAGGGGGGGCAGGGCAGCCCCAGCATTTT
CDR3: CSAGGGAGQPQHF

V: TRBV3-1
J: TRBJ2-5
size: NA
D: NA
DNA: TGTGCCAGCAGCCAAGATACAGAGACCCAGTACTTC
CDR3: CASSQDTETQYF

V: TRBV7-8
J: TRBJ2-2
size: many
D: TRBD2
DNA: TGTGCCAGCAGCGAAACGGGACTAGCGGAGCGAGGCGGGCTGTTTTTT
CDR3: CASSETGLAERGGLFF

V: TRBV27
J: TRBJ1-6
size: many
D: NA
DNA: TGTGCCAGCAGTTTAAACCCCACAGGGACTATGAGTTCACCCCTCCACTTT
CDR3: CASSLNPTGTMSSPLHF

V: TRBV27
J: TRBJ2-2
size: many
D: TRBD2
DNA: TGTGCCAGCAGTTTATTGGGACTAGCTGGCACCGGGGAGCTGTTTTTT
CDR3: CASSLLGLAGTGELFF

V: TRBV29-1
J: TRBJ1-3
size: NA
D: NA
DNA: TGCAGCGTTGGGGAATCCCTCGGAAACACCATATATTTT
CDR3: CSVGESLGNTIYF

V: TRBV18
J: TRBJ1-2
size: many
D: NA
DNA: TGTGCCAGCTCCCTGGGGACTGAGGCCTATGGCTACACCTTC
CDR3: CASSLGTEAYGYTF

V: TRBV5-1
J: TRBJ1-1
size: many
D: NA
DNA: TGCGCCAGCAAATCGACGGACACTGAAGCTTTCTTT
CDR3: CASKSTDTEAFF

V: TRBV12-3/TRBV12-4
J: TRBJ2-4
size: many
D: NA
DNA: TGTGCCAGCAGTTTTTGGGGTACCCTAGCCAAAAACATTCAGTACTTC
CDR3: CASSFWGTLAKNIQYF

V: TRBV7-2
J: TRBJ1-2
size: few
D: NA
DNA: TGTGCCAGCAGCACCCGGACGGGTGACTATGGCTACACCTTC
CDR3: CASSTRTGDYGYTF

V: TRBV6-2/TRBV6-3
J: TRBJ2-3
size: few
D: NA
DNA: TGTGCCAGTACAGGGAACGAAAATACGCAGTATTTT
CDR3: CASTGNENTQYF

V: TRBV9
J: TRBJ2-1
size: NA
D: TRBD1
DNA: TGTGCCAGCAGCGTAGGTGACAGGGGTAACTACAATGAGCAGTTCTTC
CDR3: CASSVGDRGNYNEQFF

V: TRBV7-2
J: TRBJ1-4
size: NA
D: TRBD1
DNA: TGTGCCAGCAGCCTGGACAGGGGCTGGGTGTTTTTT
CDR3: CASSLDRGWVFF

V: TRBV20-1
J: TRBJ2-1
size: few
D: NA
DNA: TGCAGTGCTCCTTCGACAGGCAATGAGCAGTTCTTC
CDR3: CSAPSTGNEQFF

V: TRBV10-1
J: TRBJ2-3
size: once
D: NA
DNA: TGCGCCAGCAGTGACAGGGGCAGGACAGATACGCAGTATTTT
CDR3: CASSDRGRTDTQYF

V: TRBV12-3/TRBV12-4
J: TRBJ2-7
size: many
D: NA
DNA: TGTGCCAGCAGCCCCCTAGGACAGAACTACGAGCAGTACTTC
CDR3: CASSPLGQNYEQYF

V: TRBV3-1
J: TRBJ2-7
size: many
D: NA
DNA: TGTGCCAGCAGCCAAGGCCCCCTAAATACGCACTTC
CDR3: CASSQGPLNTHF

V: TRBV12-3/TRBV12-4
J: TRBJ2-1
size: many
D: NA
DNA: TGTGCCAGCAGTCAAGTGACTGAGCAGTTCTTC
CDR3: CASSQVTEQFF

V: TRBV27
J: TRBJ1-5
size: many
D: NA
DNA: TGTGCCAGCTCAATAAGAGGTGGGGGCTATCAGCCCCAGCATTTT
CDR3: CASSIRGGGYQPQHF

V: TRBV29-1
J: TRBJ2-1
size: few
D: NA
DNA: TGCAGCGTTGACCCATCTTTGCCTCGAGACGGCTCCTACAATGAGCAGTTCTTC
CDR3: CSVDPSLPRDGSYNEQFF

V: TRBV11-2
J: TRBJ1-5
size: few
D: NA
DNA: TGTGCCAGCAGCTCTCGACCTGATAATCAGCCCCAGCATTTT
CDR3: CASSSRPDNQPQHF

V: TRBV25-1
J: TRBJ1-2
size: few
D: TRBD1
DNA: TGTGCCAGCAGTGACAGGGACAGGGTCTATGGCTACACCTTC
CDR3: CASSDRDRVYGYTF

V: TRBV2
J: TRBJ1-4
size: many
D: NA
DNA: TGTGCCAGCAGTGGACAGAGAACAACTAATGAAAAACTGTTTTTT
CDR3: CASSGQRTTNEKLFF

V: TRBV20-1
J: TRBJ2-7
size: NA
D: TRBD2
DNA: TGCAGTGCTCCTGGACTAGCGGACTACGAGCAGTACTTC
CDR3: CSAPGLADYEQYF